Listed below are T cell receptor beta chains from one sample, sequenced in a study of blood T cell repertoires in COVID-19. Produced via immunoSEQ multiplex PCR; TCRdb's table is partial and in-frame only. Among approximately 300,000 clones listed, more than 85% were seen once. The sample taken for sequencing was PBMCs or T cells enriched from blood (not recorded which). Receptors originate from a woman in her 30s who had been exposed to COVID-19. CDR3s leave out the opening cysteine and the closing phenylalanine or tryptophan.

v_call	cdr3_aa
TRBV4-3	ASSQDLAGPGQY
TRBV19	ASSTADRVESPLH
TRBV6-6	ASSYSVATNEKLF
TRBV6-6	ASSSDRGHSPLH
TRBV3-1/TRBV3-2	ASSQVLGLVEGSGNTIY
TRBV5-6	ASSLVGVKNIQY
TRBV4-3	ASSQVVWGLETQY
TRBV7-9	ASSSTMMAEAF
TRBV27	ASSLKGLAGSTDTQY
TRBV4-3	ASSHVLAGENTGELF
TRBV5-1	ASSVLVGGGGTEAF
TRBV7-9	ASSFTGDSPLH
TRBV2	ASSEKAGGFHEQY
TRBV18	ASSPSWDRGESPLH
TRBV4-3	ASSERMNTDTQY
TRBV7-3	ASSQGQGTEAF
TRBV6-5	ASSAGTGN
TRBV20-1	SARKPGGYT
TRBV19	ASSHDTSHYNSPLH
TRBV6-2/TRBV6-3	ASSFGRGYGYT
TRBV15	ATSRDRGRGQETQY
TRBV3-1/TRBV3-2	ASSQEAPLMAYQETQY
TRBV4-3	ASSQDLGGAETQY
TRBV20-1	SARIGEKLF
TRBV11-2	ASSTGVQETQY
TRBV4-1	ASSQGDTWDTQY
TRBV19	ASSTPRGLPYEQY
TRBV18	ASSSTGGTNQPQH
TRBV30	AWTLHRGQNGYT
TRBV11-3	ASSSSRGQETQY
TRBV29-1	SAFSNTNTEAF
TRBV7-9	ASSPQEPYYEQY
TRBV4-3	ASSHSASYNEQF
TRBV3-1/TRBV3-2	ASSPGGGEKLF
TRBV28	ASSPATAYGYT
TRBV27	ASSPPGQGSEKLF
TRBV9	ASSVAPDSAGTQY